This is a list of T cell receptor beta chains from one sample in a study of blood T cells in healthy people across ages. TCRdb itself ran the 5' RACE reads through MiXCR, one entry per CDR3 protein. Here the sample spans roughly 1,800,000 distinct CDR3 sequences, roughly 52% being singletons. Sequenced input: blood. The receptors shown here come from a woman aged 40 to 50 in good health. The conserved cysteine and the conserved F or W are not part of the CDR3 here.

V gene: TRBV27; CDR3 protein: ASSLSSRGNEELF
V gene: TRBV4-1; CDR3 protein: ASSQVTDSLNYGYT
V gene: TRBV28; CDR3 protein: ASTPRDAWNSPLH
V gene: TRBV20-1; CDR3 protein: SAKPADTQY
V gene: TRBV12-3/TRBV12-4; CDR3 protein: ASSFSIGDTQY
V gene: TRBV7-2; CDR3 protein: ASSYLRGRLNTGELF
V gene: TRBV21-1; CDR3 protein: ASPQGPGTYGYT
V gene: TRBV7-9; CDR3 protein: ASSPRVAGLDNEQF
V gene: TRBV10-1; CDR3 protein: ASSESAKSEQY
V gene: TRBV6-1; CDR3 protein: ASSEVNTQY
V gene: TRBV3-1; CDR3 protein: ASSQEGSSPLH
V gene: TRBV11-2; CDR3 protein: ASSSNRVPYEQF
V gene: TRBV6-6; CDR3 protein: ASRSPFDGYT
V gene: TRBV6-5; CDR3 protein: ASRTSGTETQY
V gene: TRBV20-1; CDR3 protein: SASMGQALETQY
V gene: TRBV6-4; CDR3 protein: AILPGGSTDTQY
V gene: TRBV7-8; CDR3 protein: ASSSRGGSYNEQY
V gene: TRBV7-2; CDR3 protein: ASSLGTSGVFVDEQF
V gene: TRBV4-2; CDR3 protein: ASSPPLQGNTEAF
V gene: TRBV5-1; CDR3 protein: ASSSGQLYEQY
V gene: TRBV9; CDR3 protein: ASSVGERDPQNEQF
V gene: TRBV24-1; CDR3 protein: ATSVTGGQETQY
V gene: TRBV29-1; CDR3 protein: SVGQIRAGARGYT
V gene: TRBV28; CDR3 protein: ASSVIRSETQY
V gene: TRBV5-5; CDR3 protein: ASSNSGVYGYT
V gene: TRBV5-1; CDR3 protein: ASNEGDGYT
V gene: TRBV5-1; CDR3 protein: ASSPGGTGSYEQY
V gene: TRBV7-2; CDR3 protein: ASSFRGRSLSTDTQY
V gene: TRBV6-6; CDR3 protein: ATEQGYRGYT
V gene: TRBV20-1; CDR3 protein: SADPPVQAPYSNQPQH
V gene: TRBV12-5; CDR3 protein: ASGLWGQETQY
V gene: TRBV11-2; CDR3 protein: ASSLYGEETQY
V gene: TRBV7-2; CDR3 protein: ASSFFGGWGAATNEKLF
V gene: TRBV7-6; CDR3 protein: ASSQIGGAGSGANVLT
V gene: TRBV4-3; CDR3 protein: ASSQDSVGSSGEKLF
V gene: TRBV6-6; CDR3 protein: ASSSGAQH
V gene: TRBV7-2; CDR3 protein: ASSHYVTDTQY
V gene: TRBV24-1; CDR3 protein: ATSAGPNTEAF
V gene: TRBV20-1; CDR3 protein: SVAGQGAAF
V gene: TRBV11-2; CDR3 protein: ASSGPGLAGAFTYQETQY
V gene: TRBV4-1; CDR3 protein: ASSQDRTHNYGYT
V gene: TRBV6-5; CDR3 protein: ASSYEATGSGYGYT
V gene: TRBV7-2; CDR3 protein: ASSLVAVLQETQY
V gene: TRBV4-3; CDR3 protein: ASSQSWTANYEQY
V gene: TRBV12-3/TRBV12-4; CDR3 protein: ASSFWAGRSETQY
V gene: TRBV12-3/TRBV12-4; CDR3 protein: ASRQGLAGGYEQF
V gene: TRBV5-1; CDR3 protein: ASSLGQGQADTQY
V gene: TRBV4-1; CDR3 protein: ASSQDPSSGGVYEQY
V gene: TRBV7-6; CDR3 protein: ASSLTEGYQAF